This T cell receptor (beta chain) was sequenced in a study of Graves' ophthalmopathy and Graves' hyperthyroidism. Study-wide background: There was a collection of peripheral blood at initial diagnosis, before any treatment.

Amplified material comprised TCR beta CDR3 regions derived from RNA transcripts. HTBI-primed first-round RT-PCR preceded second-round multiplex PCR. TCRdb passed the multiplex PCR reads through MiXCR, listing each CDR3 protein once. The sample holds 500,000 to 700,000 distinct CDR3 sequences, over 20% seen once. This clonotype was counted only a few times. Its antigen is unidentified. At one of its ends the junction is not consistent with the germline gene, which may arise from a read error. CDR3 size: 14 residues. Among the exclusions were patients with other autoimmune diseases, uncontrolled infections, pregnancy or lactation. Study conclusions and caveats: Most thyroid clonotypes with frequency above 0.001 were detected in blood too.

This sequence originates from a woman between 18 and 29 years old with stable Graves' hyperthyroidism. Some clones in this sample may be carry-over from other donors' samples. Sequenced: peripheral blood. This chain links TRBV12-3 or TRBV12-4 with TRBJ2-7; 10 positions agree with TRBD2. The CDR3 DNA follows: TGTGCCAGCAGGTTAGCGGGAGGCGTCTACGAGCAGTACTTC. Residues: CASRLAGGVYEQYF.